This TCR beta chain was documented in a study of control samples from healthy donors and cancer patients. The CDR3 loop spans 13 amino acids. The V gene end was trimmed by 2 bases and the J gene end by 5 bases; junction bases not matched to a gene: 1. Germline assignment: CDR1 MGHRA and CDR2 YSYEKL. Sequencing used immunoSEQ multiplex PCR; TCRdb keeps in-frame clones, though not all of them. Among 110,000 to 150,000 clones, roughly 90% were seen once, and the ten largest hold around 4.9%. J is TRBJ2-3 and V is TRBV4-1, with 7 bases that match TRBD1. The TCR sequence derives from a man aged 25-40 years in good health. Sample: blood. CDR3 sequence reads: CASSQQGVDTQYF. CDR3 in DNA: TGCGCCAGCAGCCAACAGGGGGTAGATACGCAGTATTTT.